The sequence of this TCR beta chain was determined in a study of blood T cell repertoires in COVID-19. The method was immunoSEQ multiplex PCR; TCRdb's version includes in-frame clones alone and lacks a portion of them. The sample has approximately 100,000 clones, around three quarters seen once. Per the germline V gene, CDR1 is SEHNR and CDR2 is FQNEAQ (reference sequence). Trimming took off 2 bases at V and 1 base at J, with 5 bases between the two ends. The CDR3 length is 14 residues. The J gene is TRBJ2-2, the V gene TRBV7-9, with D unclear. Sequenced sample: peripheral blood. This clonotype was sampled from a human donor in a cohort sampled during active or convalescent COVID-19. In nucleotides, the CDR3 is TGTGCCAGCAGCTTACCAGGGAACACCGGGGAGCTGTTTTTT. It is translated as CASSLPGNTGELFF. Looking up the rest from reference TRBV7-9 and TRBJ2-2 gives the full variable domain: DTGVSQNPRHKITKRGQNVTFRCDPISEHNRLYWYRQTLGQGPEFLTYFQNEAQLEKSRLLSDRFSAERPKGSFSTLEIQRTEQGDSAMYLCASSLPGNTGELFFGEGSRLTVL.